Only a few counts were recorded for the clone carrying this T cell receptor beta chain. Its antigen is still unknown. The CDR3 runs to 16 residues. The V segment lost 6 bases and the J segment 3 bases; nucleotides outside the gene matches: 9. Germline CDR1 and CDR2: MNHNY and SVGAGI (reference sequence). This sample was taken from a study of T-cell memory formation after mild COVID-19. Notes on the study in general: Cross-reactive memory appears to have joined, as suggested by some responding clones showing up in pre-infection memory. Mainly CM and EM harbored the contracting CD4+ clones; mainly EMRA harbored the CD8+ ones.

In TCRdb, the 5' RACE reads were re-called with MiXCR into one record per CDR3 protein. The sample carries around 210,000 distinct CDR3 sequences, 9.5% recorded once. The chain couples TRBV6-6 to TRBJ1-5, with 9 bases aligning to TRBD1. The origin of this receptor is a young man who had mild COVID-19 (a few samples of this study predate the infection). Cell type and time point are not known. Material for sequencing was PBMCs or a T cell subset sorted from them (not recorded which). CDR3 loop: CASRNTGGAFNQPQHF. Here the CDR3 DNA reads TGTGCCAGCAGAAATACAGGGGGCGCGTTCAATCAGCCCCAGCATTTT.